The entry below describes one T cell receptor (beta chain). As yet, its antigen is unknown. This specimen belongs to a study of graft-versus-host responses after intestinal transplantation. Overall study results and limits: High graft-versus-host to host-versus-graft T cell clonal ratios marked allografts of patients with graft-donor macrochimerism. GvH clones appeared in recipient marrow, some first in ileum or blood.

The CDR3 length is 16 residues. Germline CDR1 reads MNHEY; CDR2 reads SMNVEV (reference sequence). The V gene lost 6 bases and the J gene lost 1 base, with 18 bases spanning the gap. The table came from immunoSEQ multiplex PCR; TCRdb's copy has only in-frame clones and leaves some out. The sample holds approximately 130,000 clones, 85% to 95% seen once. This specimen consisted of unstimulated CD4+ T cells sorted from spleen or lymph node cells, obtained before intestinal transplant. The receptor comes from a human donor who received an intestinal transplant. The chain uses TRBV27 and TRBJ1-2; D possibly corresponds to TRBD1 (6 bases). The CDR3 spells CASRFWTRDNNYGYTF. CDR3 DNA: TGTGCCAGCAGGTTTTGGACTCGGGACAATAACTATGGCTACACCTTC.